Sequencing of this T cell receptor (beta chain) was carried out in a study of T-cell reconstitution after alpha-beta-depleted transplantation in children. A TCRbeta library incorporating unique molecular identifiers was prepared. Each CDR3 protein gets one entry after TCRdb re-called the PCR reads with MiXCR. This sample has around 700,000 distinct CDR3 sequences, with approximately 14% found just once. The study's findings and limits: In patients about two months after transplant, alpha-beta T cells reportedly arose from several hundred expanded graft clones.

About this clonotype: Its antigen is not known.

Germline-derived CDR1 and CDR2 are ENHRY and SYGVKD. J gave up 2 bases and V 8 bases, and 7 bases lay outside the gene matches. The length of the CDR3 is 16 residues. Sample: PBMCs, taken before TCRalphabeta/CD19-depleted stem cell transplant. This TCR was recovered from a girl between 2 and 10 years old with congenital amegakaryocytic thrombocytopenia, due to receive a stem cell transplant. The rearrangement joins TRBV10-3 to TRBJ2-2; 11 nucleotides line up with TRBD2. The CDR3 bases are TGTGCCATCGGTCCGGGACTAGCGGTAAACACCGGGGAGCTGTTTTTT. It specifies CAIGPGLAVNTGELFF.